These 28 T cell receptor beta chains share one sample of origin, sequenced in a study of blood T cell repertoires in COVID-19. TCRdb's copy holds only in-frame clones and misses some; the assay was immunoSEQ multiplex PCR. The table records 56,000 or so clones, 70% to 90% of them present only once. The sequencing input was peripheral blood. Receptors originate from a human donor in a cohort sampled during active COVID-19.

This chain links TRBV19 with TRBJ2-1, with TRBD1 matching over 8 bases. V shed 6 bases, J shed 5 bases, and the junction held 3 bases outside the gene matches. Germline V gene sequence: CDR1 LNHDA, CDR2 SQIVND (reference sequence). CDR3 size: 13 residues. This CDR3 reads CASRGQGNNEQFF. In DNA form, the CDR3 reads TGTGCCAGTAGAGGACAGGGTAACAATGAGCAGTTCTTC.

The rearrangement joins TRBV28 to TRBJ1-4, with TRBD1 matching 9 bases. The J segment lost 7 bases and the V segment lost 5 bases, leaving 8 bases of the junction unmatched. Germline V gene sequence: CDR1 MDHEN, CDR2 SYDVKM. CDR3 size: 15 residues. The CDR3 spells CASSPTGGLGEKLFF. The CDR3 bases are TGTGCCAGCAGTCCTACAGGGGGCTTGGGTGAAAAACTGTTTTTT.

The CDR3 loop reads CASSLKRTGLNTEAFF. The DNA for the CDR3 is TGCGCCAGCAGCTTAAAACGGACAGGGCTGAACACTGAAGCTTTCTTT. The J gene is TRBJ1-1, the V gene TRBV5-1; TRBD1 matches 8 bases. V trimming: 2 bases; J trimming: 0 bases; junction bases outside the gene matches: 6. Per the germline V gene, CDR1 is SGHRS and CDR2 is YFSETQ. This CDR3 has 16 amino acids.

V is TRBV6-5 and J is TRBJ1-1; 8 bases line up with TRBD1. V was clipped by 7 bases and J by 1 base; unmatched bases: 8. Germline values: CDR1 MNHEY, CDR2 SVGAGI. The CDR3 is 15 residues long. CDR3 residues: CASNLGTGPNTEAFF. As DNA, the CDR3 is TGTGCCAGCAATCTCGGGACAGGACCGAACACTGAAGCTTTCTTT.

This chain connects TRBV29-1 to TRBJ2-1, with 14 bases lining up with TRBD2. V lost 7 bases to trimming and J lost 1 base; unmatched junction nucleotides: 6. Germline V lookup: CDR1 SQVTM, CDR2 ANQGSEA. The CDR3 contains 16 residues. DNA for the CDR3: TGCAGCGCAAAGACTAGCGGGGGGGGTTCCTACAATGAGCAGTTCTTC. It specifies CSAKTSGGGSYNEQFF.

The CDR3 is CASSISGSSYEQYF. The CDR3 DNA sequence: TGTGCCAGCAGCATTAGCGGGAGCTCCTACGAGCAGTACTTC. The chain uses TRBV3-1 (or the pseudogene TRBV3-2) and TRBJ2-7; TRBD2 matches at 9 bases. This CDR3 spans 14 amino acids. The junction had 2 bases not matched to a gene; V was cut back by 5 bases and J by 0 bases. Germline V lookup: CDR1 LGHDT, CDR2 YNNKEL (reference sequence).

This rearrangement joins TRBV4-1 to TRBJ1-6; the match to TRBD1 covers 8 bases. From germline, CDR1 is MGHRA and CDR2 YSYEKL. V trimming: 1 base; J trimming: 10 bases; junction bases outside the gene matches: 6. The CDR3 has 15 amino acids. The CDR3 is CASSQVDRGNSPLHF. In DNA, the CDR3 is TGCGCCAGCAGCCAAGTCGACAGGGGTAACTCACCCCTCCACTTT.

The genes are TRBV2 and TRBJ2-3, with unresolved D. Germline V gene sequence: CDR1 SNHLY, CDR2 FYNNEI. With 5 bases removed from V and 11 bases from J, the gap between germline ends came to 26 bases. The CDR3 contains 16 residues. For the CDR3, the DNA is TGTGCCAGCAGTTTGCCTCTAGGATTGTTCTTTTTCGGGCAGTATTTT. As protein: CASSLPLGLFFFGQYF.

In this sample, this clone turned up a few times. The J gene is TRBJ1-4, the V gene TRBV18; 11 nucleotides align to TRBD1. V shed 3 bases and J 3 bases; nucleotides not matched to a gene: 3. The germline V gene encodes CDR1 KGHSH and CDR2 LQKENI. The CDR3 is 16 amino acids. The chain's CDR3 is CASSPQGQGANEKLFF. The CDR3 DNA sequence: TGTGCCAGCTCACCCCAGGGACAGGGGGCTAATGAAAAACTGTTTTTT.

V and J are TRBV11-2 and TRBJ1-3; 8 nucleotides match TRBD1. The CDR3 totals 15 residues. With V trimmed by 6 bases and J by 4 bases, 8 bases remained unmatched. CDR1 is SGHAT, CDR2 FQNNGV, per germline. The CDR3 here is CASRAGGAGGNTIYF. DNA for the CDR3: TGTGCCAGCAGGGCAGGGGGCGCAGGAGGAAACACCATATATTTT.

The V and J genes are TRBV6-1 and TRBJ2-5; 8 nucleotides match TRBD1. Germline trimming cut 3 bases from V and 5 bases from J; bases unmatched to any gene: 5. CDR1 and CDR2 from the germline V gene are MNHNS and SASEGT. The CDR3 consists of 14 residues. The CDR3 coding sequence is TGTGCCAGCAGTGAGACAGGGGAGCGGGAGACCCAGTACTTC. It is translated as CASSETGERETQYF.

The chain couples TRBV24-1 to TRBJ1-5; 9 bases line up with TRBD1. The V segment lost 5 bases and the J segment 2 bases; nucleotides outside the gene matches: 9. Germline lookup yields CDR1 KGHDR and CDR2 SFDVKD. This CDR3 has 17 residues. The CDR3 DNA follows: TGTGCCACCAGTGGAGGGACAGGGACGGGGGGCAATCAGCCCCAGCATTTT. Its translation is CATSGGTGTGGNQPQHF.

This clone was counted only a few times. The chain has TRBV11-3 and TRBJ2-1; the match to TRBD1 covers 9 bases. V lost 3 bases to trimming and J lost 0 bases; unmatched junction nucleotides: 9. The CDR3 runs 18 residues. The V gene's germline CDR1 is SGHNT and CDR2 YENEEA. In nucleotides, the CDR3 is TGTGCCAGCAGCTTGCCCCCCGGGACAGGGAGCTCCTACAATGAGCAGTTCTTC. Translation gives CASSLPPGTGSSYNEQFF.

The gene calls are TRBV28 and TRBJ2-7; 7 positions match TRBD2. CDR3 length: 15 amino acids. V was pared by 8 bases and J by 6 bases, with 16 bases of the junction left unmatched. Germline V gene data show CDR1 as MDHEN and CDR2 as SYDVKM. The CDR3 bases are TGTGCCAGCTCGTGGGAGGGAGGGCTCCCCAGCGAGCAGTACTTC. It encodes CASSWEGGLPSEQYF.

The V call is TRBV4-1, the J call TRBJ2-3; TRBD1 might be the D (5 bases). V lost 1 base, J lost 2 bases, and 16 bases lay in between. The CDR3 covers 17 residues. The germline CDR1 and CDR2 sequences are MGHRA and YSYEKL. DNA of the CDR3: TGCGCCAGCAGCCAAGGGCCTCCAAGGGGCTCCACAGATACGCAGTATTTT. Translating it yields CASSQGPPRGSTDTQYF.

This chain joins TRBV19 and TRBJ2-5; 9 positions agree with TRBD1. V was clipped by 6 bases and J by 5 bases; unmatched bases: 7. CDR1 is LNHDA, CDR2 SQIVND, per germline (reference sequence). CDR3 size: 14 residues. The CDR3 reads CASSAGTGMETQYF. CDR3 nucleotide sequence: TGTGCCAGTAGCGCCGGGACAGGGATGGAGACCCAGTACTTC.

The chain joins TRBV5-4 to TRBJ2-1; 8 bases map to TRBD2. Germline lookup yields CDR1 SGHNT and CDR2 YYREEE (reference sequence). The CDR3 runs to 16 residues. V lost 4 bases and J lost 2; bases outside the gene matches: 8. This chain's CDR3 is CASSPRAGETYNEQFF. The CDR3 DNA is TGTGCCAGCAGCCCGCGAGCGGGAGAGACCTACAATGAGCAGTTCTTC. Full variable domain (remainder filled in from reference TRBV5-4 and TRBJ2-1): ETGVTQSPTHLIKTRGQQVTLRCSSQSGHNTVSWYQQALGQGPQFIFQYYREEENGRGNFPPRFSGLQFPNYSSELNVNALELDDSALYLCASSPRAGETYNEQFFGPGTRLTVL.

This chain joins TRBV15 and TRBJ1-2; 9 bases map to TRBD1. Germline V gene lookup returns CDR1 LNHNV and CDR2 YYDKDF (reference sequence). Unmatched junction bases numbered 3, after V lost 0 bases and J lost 4 bases. This CDR3 has 15 amino acids. The CDR3 region has the DNA TGTGCCACCAGCAGAGACCGGACAGGGGCCTATGGCTACACCTTC. Translation gives CATSRDRTGAYGYTF.

The J gene is TRBJ1-6, the V gene TRBV4-2, with 9 bases that match TRBD1. J lost 7 bases, V lost 0 bases, and 7 bases had no gene match. CDR1 is LGHNA, CDR2 YNFKEQ, per germline. The CDR3 runs 17 residues. CDR3 residues: CASSQDPGQGWNSPLHF. Written as DNA, the CDR3 is TGTGCCAGCAGCCAAGATCCGGGACAGGGATGGAATTCACCCCTCCACTTT.

The chain employs TRBV4-1 and TRBJ1-6; TRBD1 matches 11 bases. The CDR3 contains 14 residues. V trimming: 4 bases; J trimming: 8 bases; junction bases outside the gene matches: 1. Germline CDR1 is MGHRA and CDR2 is YSYEKL. This CDR3 is CASSLDRGHSPLHF. As DNA, the CDR3 is TGCGCCAGCAGCCTGGACAGGGGGCATTCACCCCTCCACTTT.

The gene calls are TRBV5-1 and TRBJ2-7; a weak D match, TRBD2 (6 bases). CDR1 is SGHRS and CDR2 is YFSETQ in the germline V gene. The V end lost 5 bases, the J end lost 2 bases, and 17 bases lay between the germline ends. This CDR3 contains 15 residues. CDR3 residues: CASRDLDYLPYEQYF. CDR3 DNA: TGCGCCAGCAGAGATTTGGACTACCTACCCTACGAGCAGTACTTC.

The V gene is TRBV5-1, the J gene TRBJ2-5, with 10 bases that match TRBD2. Germline V CDR1 and CDR2: SGHRS, YFSETQ. The CDR3 consists of 15 residues. Trimming took 1 base from V and 4 from J; bases not matched to a gene: 4. The CDR3 region is CASSLPRLAGETQYF. CDR3 coding DNA: TGCGCCAGCAGCTTGCCCCGACTAGCGGGAGAGACCCAGTACTTC.

The chain is built from TRBV11-1 and TRBJ2-5; D is unresolved. Germline-derived CDR1 and CDR2 are SGHAT and FQDESV (reference sequence). CDR3 length equals 11 residues. Trimming cost V 3 bases and J 5 bases, with 4 bases left between them. The DNA for the CDR3 is TGTGCCAGCAGCTTGAGGGAGACCCAGTACTTC. This encodes CASSLRETQYF.

The V and J genes are TRBV19 and TRBJ2-3; no firm D call. Germline CDR1 and CDR2: LNHDA and SQIVND (reference sequence). Trimming took off 5 bases at V and 2 bases at J, with 11 bases between the two ends. CDR3 length equals 14 residues. This chain's CDR3 is CASSPPTVTDTQYF. CDR3 DNA sequence: TGTGCCAGTAGTCCCCCAACTGTCACAGATACGCAGTATTTT.

CDR3 sequence reads: CSVAGQGRNEQFF. CDR3 bases: TGCAGCGTTGCTGGACAGGGTCGCAATGAGCAGTTCTTC. This chain uses TRBV29-1 with TRBJ2-1; 8 nucleotides line up with TRBD1. The V gene end was trimmed by 4 bases and the J gene end by 6 bases; junction bases not matched to a gene: 5. Per the germline V gene, CDR1 is SQVTM and CDR2 is ANQGSEA. The CDR3 is 13 amino acids.

The V gene is TRBV12-2, the J gene TRBJ1-2. TRBV12-2 counts as a pseudogene. This CDR3 region has 17 residues. The CDR3 DNA is TGTGCAAGTCGCTTAACCCCCAGCGAGTCGCTAAACTATGGCTACACCTTC. It translates to CASRLTPSESLNYGYTF.

The chain links TRBV9 to TRBJ2-1; the match to TRBD2 covers 9 bases. Germline CDR1 is SGDLS and CDR2 is YYNGEE. The CDR3 length is 14 residues. J was trimmed by 7 bases and V by 0 bases; bases with no gene match: 2. The CDR3 spells CASSVVAGGNEQFF. CDR3 nucleotides: TGTGCCAGCAGCGTAGTTGCGGGAGGGAATGAGCAGTTCTTC.

The genes are TRBV19 and TRBJ2-7; 8 bases match TRBD1. V was pared by 6 bases and J by 2 bases, with 6 bases of the junction left unmatched. The CDR3 loop spans 14 amino acids. The germline CDR1 and CDR2 sequences are LNHDA and SQIVND (reference sequence). CDR3 sequence: CASRGTGGTYEQYF. The CDR3 DNA reads TGTGCCAGTAGAGGAACAGGGGGAACCTACGAGCAGTACTTC.